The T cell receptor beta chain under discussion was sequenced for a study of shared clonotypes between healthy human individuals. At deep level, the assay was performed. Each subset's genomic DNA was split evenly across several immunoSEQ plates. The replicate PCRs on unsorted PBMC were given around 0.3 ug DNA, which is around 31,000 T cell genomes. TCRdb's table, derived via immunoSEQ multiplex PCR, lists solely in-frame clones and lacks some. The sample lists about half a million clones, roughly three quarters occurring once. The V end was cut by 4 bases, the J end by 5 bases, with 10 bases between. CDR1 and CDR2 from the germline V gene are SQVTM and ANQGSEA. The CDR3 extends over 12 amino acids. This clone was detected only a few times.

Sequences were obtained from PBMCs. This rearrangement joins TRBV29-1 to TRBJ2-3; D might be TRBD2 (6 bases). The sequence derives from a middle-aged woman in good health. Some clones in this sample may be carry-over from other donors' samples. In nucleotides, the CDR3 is TGCAGCGTTGGCCCAGCGGGAGATACGCAGTATTTT. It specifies CSVGPAGDTQYF.